The rows below give T cell receptor beta chains drawn from one sample of a study of T cells in Graves' hyperthyroidism and ophthalmopathy. TCRdb analysed the multiplex PCR reads with MiXCR anew, one entry per CDR3 protein. The sample lists approximately 410,000 distinct CDR3 sequences, approximately 15% seen once, with 4% to 6.5% in the top ten. Material for sequencing was blood. The receptors shown here come from a woman younger than 35 with Graves' hyperthyroidism. CDR3s include the opening cysteine and the closing phenylalanine or tryptophan. D genes are given only for firm matches. Expanded clones are given a class, and other clones once, few, many or no size at all.

d_gene | j_gene | v_gene | abundance | CDR3nt | CDR3aa
. | TRBJ1-1 | TRBV9 | few | TGTGCCAGCAGCACCAGTGGAGGTGAAGCTTTCTTT | CASSTSGGEAFF
TRBD2 | TRBJ2-7 | TRBV25-1 | few | TGTGCCAGCAGTGAAAGCCTCCCTAGCGGGAACCACGAGCAGTACTTC | CASSESLPSGNHEQYF
. | TRBJ2-3 | TRBV6-6 | many | TGTGCCAGCAGTTACTCTAGCACAGATACGCAGTATTTT | CASSYSSTDTQYF
. | TRBJ2-7 | TRBV2 | many | TGTGCCAGCACTTTCGGTCCTAAGGTATACGAGCAGTACTTC | CASTFGPKVYEQYF
. | TRBJ2-7 | TRBV2 | many | TGTGCCAGCACACTCCAGGGTTCGCTATACGAGCAGTACTTC | CASTLQGSLYEQYF
TRBD2 | TRBJ2-3 | TRBV20-1 | few | TGCAGTGCTAGAGATGTAGGGACTAGCGGGAGCGCAGATACGCAGTATTTT | CSARDVGTSGSADTQYF
. | TRBJ2-1 | TRBV13 | . | TGTGCCAGCAGCACTACCCGGGACTCTACCAAAAGCTCCTACAATGAGCAGTTCTTC | CASSTTRDSTKSSYNEQFF
TRBD1 | TRBJ2-7 | TRBV15 | many | TGTGCCACCAGCAGAACAGGGGACGAGCAGTACTTC | CATSRTGDEQYF
TRBD1 | TRBJ1-2 | TRBV14 | . | TGTGCCAGCAGCCAACTGACCGGGACAGGGGGCCGGAGCTATGGCTACACCTTC | CASSQLTGTGGRSYGYTF
TRBD1 | TRBJ1-3 | TRBV12-3/TRBV12-4 | many | TGTGCCAGCAGTTCTAGGGGGCGCTATGGAAACACCATATATTTT | CASSSRGRYGNTIYF
. | TRBJ2-3 | TRBV19 | few | TGTGCCAGTAGTATGAGGACAGATACGCAGTATTTT | CASSMRTDTQYF
TRBD1 | TRBJ1-1 | TRBV5-1 | many | TGCGCCAGCAGCACCCGACAGGGTTGGAACACTGAAGCTTTCTTT | CASSTRQGWNTEAFF
. | TRBJ2-7 | TRBV29-1 | many | TGCAGCGTGCTCGGAGGGAACCTAAACTCCTACGAGCAGTACTTC | CSVLGGNLNSYEQYF
. | TRBJ1-4 | TRBV7-9 | once | TGTGCCAGCAGCTGGGGGGGGGCGGCGCGTAAAAATGAAAAACTGTTTTTT | CASSWGGAARKNEKLFF
. | TRBJ1-1 | TRBV2 | . | TGTGCCAGCAGTCCTGACGGTACCACTGAAGCTTTCTTT | CASSPDGTTEAFF
TRBD2 | TRBJ2-7 | TRBV7-6 | few | TGTGCCAGCAGCAACGGACTAGCGGGAGACAGGTTCTACGAGCAGTACTTC | CASSNGLAGDRFYEQYF
TRBD2 | TRBJ2-3 | TRBV15 | once | TGTGCCACCAGCAGAACACTAGCGGGAGGGCCCTCGACAGATACGCAGTATTTT | CATSRTLAGGPSTDTQYF
. | TRBJ2-2 | TRBV28 | many | TGTGCCAGCAGTTTGTTGGACAGGAACACCGGGGAGCTGTTTTTT | CASSLLDRNTGELFF
. | TRBJ2-6 | TRBV4-1 | few | TGCGCCAGCAGCCAACAGCAGGGTGGGGCCAACGTCCTGACTTTC | CASSQQQGGANVLTF
. | TRBJ2-1 | TRBV28 | many | TGTGCCAGTTCGGGGGTCCGCAGGGGGAATGAGCAGTTCTTC | CASSGVRRGNEQFF
TRBD1 | TRBJ1-1 | TRBV3-1 | many | TGTGCCAGCAGCCAGCCACTACAGGGGGCTGGCGAAGCTTTCTTT | CASSQPLQGAGEAFF
TRBD1 | TRBJ1-1 | TRBV10-2 | many | TGCGCCAGCAGTGGACGAACAGGGGGTACTCGCACTGAAGCTTTCTTT | CASSGRTGGTRTEAFF
. | TRBJ2-1 | TRBV7-3 | . | TGTGCCAGCAGCTTAATAGCGAGGGGGAGTTCCTACAATGAGCAGTTCTTC | CASSLIARGSSYNEQFF
. | TRBJ2-7 | TRBV2 | many | TGTGCCAGCAAACGGGACCTGACCGACGAGCAGTACTTC | CASKRDLTDEQYF
TRBD2 | TRBJ2-1 | TRBV5-1 | few | TGCGCCAGCAGCAAGTCCGGGACTAGCGGGAAGCCTTCCTACAATGAGCAGTTCTTC | CASSKSGTSGKPSYNEQFF
TRBD2 | TRBJ2-7 | TRBV28 | . | TGTGCCAGCACCGAATCGGGACTAGCGGGAGTTTATACCTACGAGCAGTACTTC | CASTESGLAGVYTYEQYF
. | TRBJ2-1 | TRBV5-1 | . | TGCGCCAGCAGGGTACAGGGCAATGAGCAGTTCTTC | CASRVQGNEQFF
. | TRBJ1-2 | TRBV5-1 | many | TGCGCCAGCGGGCCAACATACCGCCAGTTGTACTATGGCTACACCTTC | CASGPTYRQLYYGYTF
. | TRBJ1-5 | TRBV5-1 | . | TGCGCCAGCAGCTTGGTGGCAGGGGAGCAGCCCCAGCATTTT | CASSLVAGEQPQHF
TRBD2 | TRBJ2-1 | TRBV29-1 | . | TGCAGCGTTGAAGATCAGCGGGGCTCCTACAATGAGCAGTTCTTC | CSVEDQRGSYNEQFF
TRBD1 | TRBJ1-3 | TRBV6-2/TRBV6-3 | . | TGTGCCAGCAGTTACGGGGGACAGCCAGGAAACACCATATATTTT | CASSYGGQPGNTIYF
TRBD1 | TRBJ2-7 | TRBV5-8 | few | TGTGCCAGCAGCCCGGCCAGACAGGGGGGTGATGAGCAGTACTTC | CASSPARQGGDEQYF
. | TRBJ2-1 | TRBV7-2 | many | TGTGCCAGCAGCCAACTAGGGGAGCAGTTCTTC | CASSQLGEQFF
. | TRBJ1-3 | TRBV10-3 | few | TGTGCCAGCAGGGGTAGGGGAAACACCATATATTTT | CASRGRGNTIYF
TRBD1 | TRBJ1-5 | TRBV27 | . | TGTGCCAGCCGCGACAGGGGGGTCAATCAGCCCCAGCATTTT | CASRDRGVNQPQHF
TRBD1 | TRBJ2-5 | TRBV27 | many | TGTGCCAGCAGTTTATCGGGACAGGGGCGGGAGACCCAGTACTTC | CASSLSGQGRETQYF
. | TRBJ1-5 | TRBV6-2/TRBV6-3 | few | TGTGCCAGCAGTTACTCGTTTGCAAATCAGCCCCAGCATTTT | CASSYSFANQPQHF
. | TRBJ2-5 | TRBV30 | . | TGTGCCTGGGAACAGGGAGGTAAAGAGACCCAGTACTTC | CAWEQGGKETQYF
. | TRBJ2-6 | TRBV12-3/TRBV12-4 | many | TGTGCCAGCAGTCGGTCGACCTCTGGGGCCAACGTCCTGACTTTC | CASSRSTSGANVLTF
TRBD2 | TRBJ2-1 | TRBV20-1 | . | TGCAGTGTTCCGGGACTAACCCGTGAGGATGAGCAGTTCTTC | CSVPGLTREDEQFF
. | TRBJ2-7 | TRBV12-3/TRBV12-4 | . | TGTGCCAGTTGCGGCAAGGGATCAGGAACCTTCTACGAGCAGTACTTC | CASCGKGSGTFYEQYF
. | TRBJ2-7 | TRBV28 | many | TGTGCCAGCAGTCTAATGACTCCCCACGAGCAGTACTTC | CASSLMTPHEQYF
TRBD1 | TRBJ1-4 | TRBV5-1 | many | TGCGCCAGCAGCGTGGGACAGGGCCTTTTGGAAAAACTGTTTTTT | CASSVGQGLLEKLFF
TRBD2 | TRBJ2-1 | TRBV28 | many | TGTGCCAGCAGTGGGGGGACTAGCGGGACTCGCTCCTACAATGAGCAGTTCTTC | CASSGGTSGTRSYNEQFF
TRBD2 | TRBJ2-2 | TRBV29-1 | . | TGCAGCGTTGAAATACTAGCGGGTGGTACCGGGGAGCTGTTTTTT | CSVEILAGGTGELFF
. | TRBJ1-5 | TRBV19 | . | TGTGCCAGTAGTATAGATCATGAGGGAGACAGATTGGATCAGCCCCAGCATTTT | CASSIDHEGDRLDQPQHF
. | TRBJ2-7 | TRBV20-1 | . | TGCAGTGCTAGAGATCTGGAGGCCGAGCAGTACTTC | CSARDLEAEQYF
. | TRBJ2-3 | TRBV19 | . | TGTGCCAGTAGTAAGTCGGGGTCCACAGATACGCAGTATTTT | CASSKSGSTDTQYF
. | TRBJ2-7 | TRBV30 | many | TGTGCCTGGAGTGATAGGGGCTACGAGCAGTACTTC | CAWSDRGYEQYF
. | TRBJ2-7 | TRBV25-1 | many | TGTGCCAGCAGTGAAGGTGTAGCGGTCCACTCCTACGAGCAGTACTTC | CASSEGVAVHSYEQYF
. | TRBJ2-3 | TRBV6-1 | . | TGTGCCACCACTCGTTTGACTGGGGGCACAGATACGCAGTATTTT | CATTRLTGGTDTQYF
TRBD1 | TRBJ1-3 | TRBV6-1 | few | TGTGCCAGCAGTGAAGCCCCCGGACAGGGGGGAAACACCATATATTTT | CASSEAPGQGGNTIYF
. | TRBJ1-2 | TRBV28 | many | TGTGCCAGCAGCTTGGACAGTTCCTATGGCTACACCTTC | CASSLDSSYGYTF
TRBD1 | TRBJ1-5 | TRBV10-3 | many | TGTGCCATCAGCACAGGGGGGGCAGGCAATCAGCCCCAGCATTTT | CAISTGGAGNQPQHF
TRBD2 | TRBJ2-7 | TRBV19 | few | TGTGCCAGTAGTATTTCTAGCGGGAGAGGCCACGAGCAGTACTTC | CASSISSGRGHEQYF